Listed below are T cell receptor beta chains from one sample, sequenced in a study of tumor T cells in aggressive B-cell lymphoma. Generated by immunoSEQ multiplex PCR, the TCRdb table keeps only in-frame clones and is missing some. The table includes 5,400 or so clones, approximately 79% detected once. Sequencing was performed on tumor tissue. Every receptor here comes from an adult with diffuse large B cell lymphoma. The CDR3 runs from the conserved cysteine through the conserved F or W. D genes are given only for firm matches. The size entry is marked missing in some rows and otherwise reads once, few, many or a size class.

v_call,j_call,cdr3_length,d_call,clone_size,cdr3_aa,cdr3_nt
TRBV15,TRBJ2-3,16,TRBD2,NA,CATSRERTSGTDTQYF,TGTGCCACTAGCAGGGAACGGACTAGCGGCACAGATACGCAGTATTTT
TRBV2,TRBJ2-1,16,TRBD1,once,CASSAFGTGVPNEQFF,TGTGCCAGCAGTGCATTTGGGACAGGAGTTCCCAATGAGCAGTTCTTC
TRBV11-2,TRBJ2-2,13,NA,NA,CASSSGFTGELFF,TGTGCCAGCAGCAGCGGGTTCACCGGGGAGCTGTTTTTT
TRBV7-9,TRBJ2-2,16,TRBD2,NA,CASSSLAGGWPGELFF,TGTGCCAGCAGCTCACTAGCGGGAGGATGGCCCGGGGAGCTGTTTTTT
TRBV27,TRBJ2-1,14,NA,few,CASSFGRFYNEQFF,TGTGCCAGCAGTTTTGGGCGATTCTACAATGAGCAGTTCTTC
TRBV6-5,TRBJ2-1,14,TRBD2,NA,CASSLAGARDEQFF,TGTGCCAGCAGTTTAGCGGGAGCCAGGGATGAGCAGTTCTTC
TRBV18,TRBJ1-5,16,NA,NA,CASSPRGAVGNQPQHF,TGTGCCAGCTCACCACGCGGGGCAGTAGGCAATCAGCCCCAGCATTTT
TRBV7-9,TRBJ2-2,15,TRBD2,few,CASGLAGGPTGELFF,TGTGCCAGCGGACTAGCGGGAGGGCCCACCGGGGAGCTGTTTTTT
TRBV18,TRBJ1-1,14,TRBD1,NA,CASSLGTGRTEAFF,TGTGCCAGCTCACTTGGGACAGGGAGGACTGAAGCTTTCTTT
TRBV5-8,TRBJ2-7,12,NA,NA,CASSWQGMEQYF,TGTGCCAGCAGCTGGCAGGGGATGGAGCAGTACTTC
TRBV18,TRBJ1-2,12,TRBD1,once,CASSKDRDGYTF,TGTGCCAGCTCAAAGGACAGGGATGGCTACACCTTC
TRBV18,TRBJ2-2,15,TRBD1,NA,CASRRGQGDTGELFF,TGTGCCAGCCGTCGGGGACAGGGGGACACCGGGGAGCTGTTTTTT
TRBV5-4,TRBJ2-2,15,TRBD1,few,CASSLAGQGTGELFF,TGTGCCAGCAGCTTGGCGGGACAGGGGACCGGGGAGCTGTTTTTT
TRBV7-2,TRBJ2-3,14,TRBD2,NA,CASSLALAGDTQYF,TGTGCCAGCAGCTTAGCGCTAGCGGGAGATACGCAGTATTTT
TRBV18,TRBJ2-5,17,TRBD2,NA,CASSSGLAGGLRETQYF,TGTGCCAGCTCATCGGGACTAGCGGGAGGGCTAAGAGAGACCCAGTACTTC
TRBV4-3,TRBJ2-1,17,TRBD2,NA,CASSQDKAGPSYNEQFF,TGCGCCAGCAGCCAAGATAAAGCGGGACCGTCCTACAATGAGCAGTTCTTC
TRBV5-1,TRBJ2-1,15,TRBD2,few,CASSVGLAIGNEQFF,TGCGCCAGCAGCGTGGGACTAGCGATCGGAAATGAGCAGTTCTTC
TRBV15,TRBJ1-5,15,TRBD1,few,CATSVRTGGGQPQHF,TGTGCCACCAGCGTACGGACAGGGGGCGGTCAGCCCCAGCATTTT
TRBV7-2,TRBJ2-3,13,TRBD2,once,CASSLGGTSTQYF,TGTGCCAGCAGCTTGGGAGGGACTTCAACGCAGTATTTT
TRBV19,TRBJ1-1,15,NA,once,CASSSKAGENTEAFF,TGTGCCAGTAGTTCCAAGGCCGGGGAGAACACTGAAGCTTTCTTT
TRBV28,TRBJ1-5,11,NA,NA,CASSPGAAQHF,TGTGCCAGCAGTCCTGGGGCAGCCCAGCATTTT
TRBV5-4,TRBJ2-7,14,NA,NA,CASSVWRDSYEQYF,TGTGCCAGCAGCGTCTGGAGGGACAGTTACGAGCAGTACTTC
TRBV5-4,TRBJ2-1,15,TRBD2,once,CASSFTSGAYNEQFF,TGTGCCAGCAGCTTCACTAGCGGAGCTTACAATGAGCAGTTCTTC
TRBV28,TRBJ1-5,15,NA,once,CASSFRSGMGQPQHF,TGTGCCAGCAGTTTTCGGTCAGGGATGGGTCAGCCCCAGCATTTT
TRBV1,TRBJ1-5,13,NA,NA,CTSGPRAGQPQHF,TGCACCAGCGGTCCCCGGGCGGGACAGCCCCAGCATTTT
TRBV28,TRBJ2-5,13,NA,NA,CASSLLVGATQYF,TGTGCCAGCAGCCTCCTTGTGGGCGCTACTCAGTACTTC
TRBV5-1,TRBJ1-2,13,TRBD1,NA,CASSRWGQGGYTF,TGCGCCAGCAGCCGCTGGGGACAGGGAGGCTACACCTTC
TRBV2,TRBJ2-5,11,NA,NA,CASSLQETQYF,TGTGCCAGCAGTCTACAAGAGACCCAGTACTTC
TRBV7-9,TRBJ2-3,14,TRBD1,NA,CASRADRSTDTQYF,TGTGCCAGCAGAGCGGACAGGAGCACAGATACGCAGTATTTT
TRBV5-5,TRBJ1-1,15,NA,NA,CASRGTLGGRTEAFF,TGTGCCAGCAGGGGGACATTGGGGGGGAGAACTGAAGCTTTCTTT
TRBV28,TRBJ2-7,14,TRBD1,NA,CASSSGQISYEQYF,TGTGCCAGCAGTTCGGGACAGATTTCCTACGAGCAGTACTTC
TRBV28,TRBJ2-3,15,TRBD2,NA,CASRLAATSTDTQYF,TGTGCCAGCAGGCTAGCGGCGACTAGCACAGATACGCAGTATTTT
TRBV16,TRBJ1-3,15,NA,NA,CASSQFPGSGNTIYF,TGTGCCAGCAGCCAATTCCCGGGTTCGGGAAACACCATATATTTT
TRBV15,TRBJ2-1,15,NA,NA,CATSRGDSGYNEQFF,TGTGCCACCAGCAGAGGAGATAGCGGTTACAATGAGCAGTTCTTC
TRBV19,TRBJ1-2,13,TRBD1,NA,CASSMGQNYGYTF,TGTGCCAGTAGTATGGGACAGAACTATGGCTACACCTTC
TRBV4-1,TRBJ2-2,19,TRBD2,few,CASSPSGLAGVPNTGELFF,TGCGCCAGCAGCCCCAGCGGGCTAGCGGGAGTCCCGAACACCGGGGAGCTGTTTTTT
TRBV5-1,TRBJ2-5,15,NA,NA,CASRLLGQLQETQYF,TGCGCCAGTCGCTTGCTAGGACAGCTACAAGAGACCCAGTACTTC
TRBV20-1,TRBJ2-7,11,NA,NA,CSRDGLYEQYF,TGCAGCCGGGATGGGTTATACGAGCAGTACTTC
TRBV11-2,TRBJ2-7,18,TRBD2,NA,CASSSLSSPGTSTTQQYF,TGTGCCAGCAGCTCTCTTTCGTCCCCGGGGACTAGCACCACTCAGCAGTACTTC
TRBV5-1,TRBJ2-7,15,NA,few,CASSLVSGSSYEQYF,TGCGCCAGCAGCTTGGTGAGCGGGTCCTCCTACGAGCAGTACTTC
TRBV7-9,TRBJ1-4,15,NA,NA,CASSSTGTRDEKLFF,TGTGCCAGCAGTTCTACCGGGACAAGGGATGAAAAACTGTTTTTT
TRBV21-1,TRBJ2-7,16,NA,NA,CASSKWTSGGAYEQYF,TGTGCCAGCAGCAAATGGACTAGCGGTGGGGCCTACGAGCAGTACTTC
TRBV2,TRBJ1-2,13,NA,NA,CASSTTENYGYTF,TGTGCCAGCAGTACGACAGAGAACTATGGCTACACCTTC
TRBV7-2,TRBJ2-7,16,NA,NA,CASSLELGAYSYEQYF,TGTGCCAGCAGCTTAGAGCTGGGGGCTTACTCCTACGAGCAGTACTTC
TRBV15,TRBJ1-3,16,NA,NA,CATSREHRVSGNTIYF,TGTGCCACCAGCAGAGAGCATCGGGTCTCTGGAAACACCATATATTTT
TRBV7-9,TRBJ1-4,14,NA,few,CASSLGQGGEKLFF,TGTGCCAGCAGCTTAGGGCAGGGAGGCGAAAAACTGTTTTTT
TRBV28,TRBJ2-3,14,NA,NA,CASSSPSDTDTQYF,TGTGCCAGCAGTTCCCCCTCAGACACAGATACGCAGTATTTT
TRBV2,TRBJ1-1,13,NA,NA,CASSTGQNTEAFF,TGTGCCAGCAGTACCGGACAGAACACTGAAGCTTTCTTT